The TCR beta chain described here comes from a study of cytomegalovirus exposure and HLA in healthy donors. Overall study: Earlier work reported 95 million to 130 million unique TCR beta sequences from roughly 180 million T cells.

This CDR3 is 13 amino acids long. Germline V lookup: CDR1 SNHLY, CDR2 FYNNEI. Unmatched junction bases numbered 5, after V lost 6 bases and J lost 5 bases. PCR employed 60 Vbeta and 13 Jbeta primers. Data came from immunoSEQ multiplex PCR; TCRdb stores just in-frame clones and leaves some out. The sample table includes roughly 60,000 clones. V gene TRBV2 combines with J gene TRBJ1-2, with 8 bases aligning to TRBD1. The sample consisted of PBMCs. This TCR was recovered from a male donor in good health and CMV-seronegative. The CDR3 protein is CASSQGAGYGYTF. CDR3 bases: TGTGCCAGCAGCCAGGGGGCAGGTTATGGCTACACCTTC.